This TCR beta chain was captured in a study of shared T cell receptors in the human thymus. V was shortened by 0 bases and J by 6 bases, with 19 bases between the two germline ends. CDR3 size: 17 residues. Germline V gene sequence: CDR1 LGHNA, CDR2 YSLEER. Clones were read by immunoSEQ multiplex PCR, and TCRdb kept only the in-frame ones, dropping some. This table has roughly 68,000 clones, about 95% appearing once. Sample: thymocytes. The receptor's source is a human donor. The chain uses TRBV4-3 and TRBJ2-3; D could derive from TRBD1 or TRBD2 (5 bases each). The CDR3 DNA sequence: TGCGCCAGCAGCCAAGAGGGGGAGACGGGGCGACGGGATACGCAGTATTTT. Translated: CASSQEGETGRRDTQYF.